The rows below give T cell receptor beta chains drawn from one sample of a study of T cells in Graves' hyperthyroidism and ophthalmopathy. TCRdb passed the multiplex PCR reads through MiXCR, listing each CDR3 protein once. The data show over 700,000 distinct CDR3 sequences, with just over 35% seen just once and around 29% held by the top ten. Sequenced: blood. All receptors derive from a woman aged 40 to 49 with Graves' hyperthyroidism. CDR3s include the opening cysteine and the closing phenylalanine or tryptophan. A D gene is named only where the DNA matches it firmly. Size is stated for part of the rows, as once, few or many counts, or as a class when the clone is expanded.

V	size	length	D	J	DNA	CDR3
TRBV11-2	NA	12	NA	TRBJ1-2	TGTGCCAGCAGTTTGGAAGGGTTAGGCTACACCTTC	CASSLEGLGYTF
TRBV7-2	NA	12	NA	TRBJ1-5	TGTGCGGCGAGACTTAGCAATCAGCCCCAGCATTTT	CAARLSNQPQHF
TRBV4-1	NA	14	NA	TRBJ2-5	TGCGCCAGCAGCCAAGAGTGGCCACAAGAGACCCAGTACTTC	CASSQEWPQETQYF
TRBV30	NA	14	NA	TRBJ1-6	TGTGCCTGGAAAGACAGTTACTATAATTCACCCCTCCACTTT	CAWKDSYYNSPLHF
TRBV24-1	once	12	NA	TRBJ2-5	TGTGCCAGCAACCTTCCTAGAGAGACCCAGTACTTC	CASNLPRETQYF
TRBV5-6	NA	16	NA	TRBJ1-1	TGTGCCAGCAGCTCCCAAACGACCGGAACAAAATTAGGAGCTTTCTTT	CASSSQTTGTKLGAFF
TRBV2	NA	12	NA	TRBJ2-3	TGTGCCAGCAGCTACGCCACAGATACGCAGTATTTT	CASSYATDTQYF
TRBV9	many	13	NA	TRBJ1-6	TGTGCCAGCAGCTCCGGGGAATGGTCACCCCTCCACTTT	CASSSGEWSPLHF
TRBV7-2	many	16	TRBD1	TRBJ1-2	TGTGCCAGCAGCCGATTGGTCATGGGACAGGACTATGGCTACACCTTC	CASSRLVMGQDYGYTF
TRBV11-3	NA	15	NA	TRBJ2-2	TGTGCCAGCAGCCAACCAGCGGGGAACACCGGGGAGCTGTTTTTT	CASSQPAGNTGELFF
TRBV20-1	NA	13	TRBD1	TRBJ1-5	TGCAGTGCTAGGGGGCAGGGGGATTCGCCCCAGCATTTT	CSARGQGDSPQHF
TRBV6-5	NA	15	NA	TRBJ2-1	TGTGCCAGCAGCCAAGGGGGGGGACACTACAATGAGCAGTTCTTC	CASSQGGGHYNEQFF
TRBV20-1	few	13	TRBD1	TRBJ1-1	TGCAGTGCTAGAGCCAGGGGGCCCACTGAAGCTTTCTTT	CSARARGPTEAFF
TRBV4-1	NA	15	NA	TRBJ1-5	TGCGCCAGCAGCCAAGAACCCGGAGTAAGTCAGCCCCAGCATTTT	CASSQEPGVSQPQHF